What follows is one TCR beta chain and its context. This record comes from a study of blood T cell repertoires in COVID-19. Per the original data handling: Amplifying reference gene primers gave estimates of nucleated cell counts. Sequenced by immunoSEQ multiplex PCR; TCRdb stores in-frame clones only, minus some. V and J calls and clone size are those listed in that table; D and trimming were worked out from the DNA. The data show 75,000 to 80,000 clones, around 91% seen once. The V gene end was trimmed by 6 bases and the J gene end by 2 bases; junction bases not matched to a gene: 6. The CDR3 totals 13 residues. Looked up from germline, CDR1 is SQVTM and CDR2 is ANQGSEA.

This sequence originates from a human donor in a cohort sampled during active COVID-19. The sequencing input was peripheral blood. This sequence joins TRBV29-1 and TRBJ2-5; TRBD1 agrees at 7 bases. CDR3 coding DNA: TGCAGCGTCGCCGACAGGGAACAAGAGACCCAGTACTTC. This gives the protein CSVADREQETQYF.